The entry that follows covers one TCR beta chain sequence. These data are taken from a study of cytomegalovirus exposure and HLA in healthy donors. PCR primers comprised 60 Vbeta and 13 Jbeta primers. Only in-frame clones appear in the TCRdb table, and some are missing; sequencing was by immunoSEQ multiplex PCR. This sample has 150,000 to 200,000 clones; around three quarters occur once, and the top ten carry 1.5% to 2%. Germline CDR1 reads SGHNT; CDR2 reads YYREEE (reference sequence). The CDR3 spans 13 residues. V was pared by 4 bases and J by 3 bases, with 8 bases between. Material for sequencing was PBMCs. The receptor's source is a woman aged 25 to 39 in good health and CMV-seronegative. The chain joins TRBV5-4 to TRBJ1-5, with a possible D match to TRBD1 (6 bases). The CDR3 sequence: CASSQGNNQPQHF. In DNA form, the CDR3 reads TGTGCCAGCAGCCAGGGGAACAATCAGCCCCAGCATTTT.